In its sample, the clone carrying this T cell receptor (beta chain) was seen a few times. Its antigen is unidentified. TCR beta CDR3 regions were amplified from RNA transcripts. The TCR CDR3 was amplified in a first-round RT-PCR using the HTBI primer set. TCRdb reprocessed the multiplex PCR reads with MiXCR, giving one entry per CDR3 protein. The sample lists about 24,000 distinct CDR3 sequences, about 53% occurring once. The data are from a study of T cells in Graves' hyperthyroidism and ophthalmopathy. The germline gives CDR1 DFQATT, CDR2 SNEGSKA (reference sequence). Between the trimmed V and J ends, which lost 2 bases and 1 base, there was a span of 12 bases. CDR3 size: 15 residues. Whole-study results and caveats: In validation, the model predicted ophthalmopathy. These predictions came a median roughly seven months before onset. Ophthalmopathy and stable hyperthyroidism were told apart by a 13 V-J model.

The blood sample dates from first hyperthyroidism diagnosis, preceding any ophthalmopathy symptoms. The sequence was obtained from a woman aged 35 to 49 with Graves' hyperthyroidism that later progressed to Graves' ophthalmopathy. The source material was blood. The rearrangement uses TRBV20-1 and TRBJ1-5; possible D gene TRBD1, 5 bases. CDR3 sequence (DNA): TGCAGTGCTAGATTTACGGGGCTGAGCAATCAGCCCCAGCATTTT. Translation: CSARFTGLSNQPQHF.